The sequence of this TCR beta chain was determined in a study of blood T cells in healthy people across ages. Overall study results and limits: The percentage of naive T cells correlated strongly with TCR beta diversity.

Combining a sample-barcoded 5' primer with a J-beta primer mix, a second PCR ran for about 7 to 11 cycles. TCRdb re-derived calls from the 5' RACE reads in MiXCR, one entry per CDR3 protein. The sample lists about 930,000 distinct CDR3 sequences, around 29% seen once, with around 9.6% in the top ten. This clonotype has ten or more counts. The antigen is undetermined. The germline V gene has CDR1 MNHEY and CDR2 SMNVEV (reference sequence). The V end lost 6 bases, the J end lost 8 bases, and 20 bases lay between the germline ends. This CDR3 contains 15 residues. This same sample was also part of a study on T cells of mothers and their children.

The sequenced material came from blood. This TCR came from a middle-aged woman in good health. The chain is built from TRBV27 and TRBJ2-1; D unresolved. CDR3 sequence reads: CASRCLGLQWHEQFF. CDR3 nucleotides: TGTGCCAGCAGGTGTCTGGGCCTTCAATGGCATGAGCAGTTCTTC.